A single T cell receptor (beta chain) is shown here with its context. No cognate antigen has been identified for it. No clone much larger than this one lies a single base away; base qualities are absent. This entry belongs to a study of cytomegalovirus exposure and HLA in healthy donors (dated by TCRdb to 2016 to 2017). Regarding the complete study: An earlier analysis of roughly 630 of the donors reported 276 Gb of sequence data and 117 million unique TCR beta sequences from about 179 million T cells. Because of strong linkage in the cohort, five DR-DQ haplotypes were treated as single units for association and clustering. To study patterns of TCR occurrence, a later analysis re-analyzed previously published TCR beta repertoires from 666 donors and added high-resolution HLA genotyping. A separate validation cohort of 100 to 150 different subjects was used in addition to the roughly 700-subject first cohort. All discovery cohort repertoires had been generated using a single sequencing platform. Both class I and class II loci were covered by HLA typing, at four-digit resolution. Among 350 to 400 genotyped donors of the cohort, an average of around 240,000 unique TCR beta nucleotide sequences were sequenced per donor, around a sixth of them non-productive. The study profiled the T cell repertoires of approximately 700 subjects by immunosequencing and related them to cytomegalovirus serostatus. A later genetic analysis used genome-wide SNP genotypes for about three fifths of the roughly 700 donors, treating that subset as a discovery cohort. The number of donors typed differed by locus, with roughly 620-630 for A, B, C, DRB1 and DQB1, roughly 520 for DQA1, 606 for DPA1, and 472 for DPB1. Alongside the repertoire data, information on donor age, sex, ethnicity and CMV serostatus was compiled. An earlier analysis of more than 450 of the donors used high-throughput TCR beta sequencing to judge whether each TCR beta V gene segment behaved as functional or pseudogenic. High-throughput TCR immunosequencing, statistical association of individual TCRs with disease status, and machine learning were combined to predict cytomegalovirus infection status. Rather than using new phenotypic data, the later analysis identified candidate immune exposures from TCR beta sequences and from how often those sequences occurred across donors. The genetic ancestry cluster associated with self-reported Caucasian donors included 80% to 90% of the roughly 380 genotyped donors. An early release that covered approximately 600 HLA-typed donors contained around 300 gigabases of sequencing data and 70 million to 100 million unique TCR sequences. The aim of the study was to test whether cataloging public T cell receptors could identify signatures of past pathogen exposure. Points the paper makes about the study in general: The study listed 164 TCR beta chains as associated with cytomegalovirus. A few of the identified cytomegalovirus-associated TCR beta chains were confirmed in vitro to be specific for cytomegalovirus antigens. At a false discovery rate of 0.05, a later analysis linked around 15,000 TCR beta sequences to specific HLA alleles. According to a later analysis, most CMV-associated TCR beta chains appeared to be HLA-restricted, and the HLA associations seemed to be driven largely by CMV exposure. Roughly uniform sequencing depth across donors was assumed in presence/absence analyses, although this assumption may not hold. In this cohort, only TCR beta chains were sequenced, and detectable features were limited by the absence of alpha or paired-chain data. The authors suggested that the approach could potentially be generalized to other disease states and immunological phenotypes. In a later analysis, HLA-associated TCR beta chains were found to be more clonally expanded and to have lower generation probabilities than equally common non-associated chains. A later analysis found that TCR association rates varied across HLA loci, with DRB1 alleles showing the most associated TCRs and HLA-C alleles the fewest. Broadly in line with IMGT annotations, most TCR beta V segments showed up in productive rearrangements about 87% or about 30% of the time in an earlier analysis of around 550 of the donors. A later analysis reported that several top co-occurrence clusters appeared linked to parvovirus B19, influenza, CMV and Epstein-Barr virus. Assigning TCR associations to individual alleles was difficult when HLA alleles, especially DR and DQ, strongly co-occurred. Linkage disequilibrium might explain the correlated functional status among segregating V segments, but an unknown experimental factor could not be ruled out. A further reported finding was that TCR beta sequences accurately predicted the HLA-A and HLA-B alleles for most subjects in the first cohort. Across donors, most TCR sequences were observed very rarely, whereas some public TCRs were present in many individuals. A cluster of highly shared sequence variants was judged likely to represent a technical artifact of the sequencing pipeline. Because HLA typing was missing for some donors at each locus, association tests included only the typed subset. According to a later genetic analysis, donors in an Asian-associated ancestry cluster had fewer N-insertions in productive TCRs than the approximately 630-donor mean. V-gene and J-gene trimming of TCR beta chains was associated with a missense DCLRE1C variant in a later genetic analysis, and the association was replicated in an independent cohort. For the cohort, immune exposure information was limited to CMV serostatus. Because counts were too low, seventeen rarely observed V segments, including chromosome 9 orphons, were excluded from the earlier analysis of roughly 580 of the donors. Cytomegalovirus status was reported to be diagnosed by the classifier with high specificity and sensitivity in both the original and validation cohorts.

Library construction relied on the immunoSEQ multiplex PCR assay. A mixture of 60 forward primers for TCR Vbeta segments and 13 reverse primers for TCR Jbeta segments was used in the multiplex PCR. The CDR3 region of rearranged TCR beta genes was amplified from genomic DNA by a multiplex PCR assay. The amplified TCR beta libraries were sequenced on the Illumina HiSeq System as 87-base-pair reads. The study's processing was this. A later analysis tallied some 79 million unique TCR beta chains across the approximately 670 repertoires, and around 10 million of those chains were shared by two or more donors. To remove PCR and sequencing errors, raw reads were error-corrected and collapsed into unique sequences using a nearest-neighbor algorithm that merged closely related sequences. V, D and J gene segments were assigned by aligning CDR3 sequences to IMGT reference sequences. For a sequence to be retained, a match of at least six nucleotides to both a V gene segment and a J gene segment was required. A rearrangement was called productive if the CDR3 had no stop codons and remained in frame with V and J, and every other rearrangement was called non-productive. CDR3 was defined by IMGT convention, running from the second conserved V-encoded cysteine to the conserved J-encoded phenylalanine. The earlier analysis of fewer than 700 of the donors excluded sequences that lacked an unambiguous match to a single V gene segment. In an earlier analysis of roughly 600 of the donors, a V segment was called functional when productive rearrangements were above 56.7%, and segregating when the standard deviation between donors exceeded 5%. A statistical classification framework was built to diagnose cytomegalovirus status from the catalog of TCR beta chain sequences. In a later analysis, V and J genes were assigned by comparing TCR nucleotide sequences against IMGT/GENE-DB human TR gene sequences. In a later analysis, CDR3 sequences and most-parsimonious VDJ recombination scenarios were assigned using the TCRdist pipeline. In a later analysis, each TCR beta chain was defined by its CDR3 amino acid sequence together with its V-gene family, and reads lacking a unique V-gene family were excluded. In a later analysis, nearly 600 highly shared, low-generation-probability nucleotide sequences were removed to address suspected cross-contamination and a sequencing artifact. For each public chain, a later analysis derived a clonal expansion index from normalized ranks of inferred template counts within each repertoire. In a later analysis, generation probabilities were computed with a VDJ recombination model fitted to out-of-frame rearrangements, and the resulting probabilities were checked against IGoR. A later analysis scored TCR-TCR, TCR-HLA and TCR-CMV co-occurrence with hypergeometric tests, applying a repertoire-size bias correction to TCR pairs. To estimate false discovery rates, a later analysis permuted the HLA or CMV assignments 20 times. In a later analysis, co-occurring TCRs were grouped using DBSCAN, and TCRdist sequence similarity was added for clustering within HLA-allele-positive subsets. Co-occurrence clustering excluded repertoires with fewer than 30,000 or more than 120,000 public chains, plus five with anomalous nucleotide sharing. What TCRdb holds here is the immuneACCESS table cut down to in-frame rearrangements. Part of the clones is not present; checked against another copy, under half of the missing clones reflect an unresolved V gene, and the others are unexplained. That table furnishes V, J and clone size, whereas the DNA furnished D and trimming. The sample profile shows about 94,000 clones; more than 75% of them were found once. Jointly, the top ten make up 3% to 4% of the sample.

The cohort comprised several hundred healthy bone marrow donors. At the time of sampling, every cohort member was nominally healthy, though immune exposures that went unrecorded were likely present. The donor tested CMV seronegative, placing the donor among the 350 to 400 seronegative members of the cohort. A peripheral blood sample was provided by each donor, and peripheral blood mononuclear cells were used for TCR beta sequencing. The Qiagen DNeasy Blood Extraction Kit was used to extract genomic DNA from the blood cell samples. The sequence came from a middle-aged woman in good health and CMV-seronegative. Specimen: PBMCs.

The nucleotides read TGTGCTAGTGGTTTTCAGGGTAGCGGGGTATCAGACAATGAGCAGTTCTTC. It is translated as CASGFQGSGVSDNEQFF. The sequence joins TRBV12-5 to TRBJ2-1; TRBD2 fits 8 bases in the junction. According to the germline V gene, CDR1 reads LGHNT and CDR2 reads FRNRAP. CDR3 length: 17 amino acids, cysteine to phenylalanine. The CDR3 DNA has 51 bases and is translated from base 1. The junction shows trimming of 3 bases on V and 5 bases on J, and the gene matches do not reach 12 bases of it.